These 27 T cell receptor beta chains originate from one sample sequenced in a study of T cell clonotyping in hematopoietic cell transplantation. Some clones are missing from TCRdb's copy, which holds only in-frame ones; the method was immunoSEQ multiplex PCR. This sample has around 11,000 clones, with roughly nine tenths found just once. The input for sequencing was PBMCs, taken 180 days after allogeneic stem cell transplant. Receptors originate from a male patient aged 55-69 years who had an allogeneic stem cell transplant from an unrelated donor, so the T cells may come from the graft donor. Some clones in this sample may be carry-over from other donors' samples.

The CDR3 protein is CASGRQLMNTEAFF. The CDR3 DNA reads TGTGCCAGCGGGAGACAACTCATGAACACTGAAGCTTTCTTT. V usage is TRBV5-5 and J usage is TRBJ1-1; D unresolved. CDR1 is SGHKS, CDR2 YYEKEE, per germline (reference sequence). The CDR3 has 14 residues. Trimming removed 7 bases at V and 0 bases at J, with 13 bases between. The full variable domain, its missing parts supplied by reference TRBV5-5 and TRBJ1-1, is DAGVTQSPTHLIKTRGQQVTLRCSPISGHKSVSWYQQVLGQGPQFIFQYYEKEERGRGNFPDRFSARQFPNYSSELNVNALLLGDSALYLCASGRQLMNTEAFFGQGTRLTVV.

The gene calls are TRBV10-2 and TRBJ2-7; TRBD2 might be the D (5 bases). Trimming cost V 3 bases and J 5 bases, with 11 bases left between them. The CDR3 sequence is 13 residues long. Germline V gene lookup returns CDR1 WSHSY and CDR2 SAAADI. CDR3 protein: CASSDRGVHEQYF. For the CDR3, the DNA is TGCGCCAGCAGTGACCGGGGTGTGCACGAGCAGTACTTC.

The chain joins TRBV5-4 to TRBJ2-5; the match to TRBD2 covers 13 bases. Trimming removed 3 bases from V and 4 bases from J; junction bases left unmatched: 3. The CDR3 sequence is 15 residues long. Germline assignment: CDR1 SGHNT and CDR2 YYREEE (reference sequence). CDR3 amino acids: CASSSGLAGPETQYF. The CDR3, as DNA: TGTGCCAGCAGCTCGGGACTAGCGGGGCCAGAGACCCAGTACTTC.

This chain uses TRBV6-6 with TRBJ1-3; the D gene is possibly TRBD1 (6 bases). CDR1 and CDR2 from the germline V gene are MNHNY and SVGAGI (reference sequence). CDR3 length: 14 residues. V was pared by 6 bases and J by 0 bases, with 9 bases between. The CDR3 nucleotides are TGTGCCAGCAGGCGACAGGCCTCTGGAAACACCATATATTTT. Amino acids: CASRRQASGNTIYF.

The chain is built from TRBV28 and TRBJ2-3, with 8 positions matching TRBD2. There are 14 residues in the CDR3. The germline CDR1 and CDR2 sequences are MDHEN and SYDVKM. The junction had 2 bases not matched to a gene; V was cut back by 6 bases and J by 0 bases. The DNA of the CDR3 is TGTGCCAGCAGATGGACTAGCAGCACAGATACGCAGTATTTT. The encoded protein is CASRWTSSTDTQYF.

Here the CDR3 reads CASSLGRAGGPTDTQYF. The CDR3 region has the DNA TGTGCCAGCAGCTTAGGCCGGGCGGGGGGGCCGACAGATACGCAGTATTTT. This chain uses TRBV7-2 with TRBJ2-3; 9 bases map to TRBD2. The V segment lost 1 base and the J segment 3 bases; nucleotides outside the gene matches: 8. The CDR3 covers 17 residues. Germline values: CDR1 SGHTA, CDR2 FQGNSA.

This sequence joins TRBV25-1 and TRBJ1-4; TRBD1 might be the D (6 bases). The V gene lost 5 bases and the J gene lost 8 bases, with 15 bases spanning the gap. This CDR3 has 14 residues. Germline CDR1 and CDR2: MGHDK and SYGVNS. This CDR3 is CASSNQGFGEKLFF. The CDR3 DNA follows: TGTGCCAGCAGTAATCAGGGGTTCGGCGAAAAACTGTTTTTT.

This chain connects TRBV5-6 to TRBJ1-2; TRBD1 is a possible D gene (5 bases). CDR3 length equals 13 residues. V was shortened by 6 bases and J by 8 bases, with 17 bases between the two germline ends. Germline V lookup: CDR1 SGHDT, CDR2 YYEEEE. CDR3 loop: CASTPWGVLGYTF. Here the CDR3 DNA reads TGTGCCAGCACCCCTTGGGGCGTCTTGGGCTACACCTTC.

This clone was seen only a few times. The chain is built from TRBV2 and TRBJ2-3; 12 positions match TRBD2. V shed 6 bases, J shed 2 bases, and the junction held 6 bases outside the gene matches. Germline V lookup: CDR1 SNHLY, CDR2 FYNNEI. The CDR3 sequence is 16 residues long. CDR3 protein: CASSSSSGGATDTQYF. CDR3 bases: TGTGCCAGCAGCTCGTCTAGCGGGGGGGCCACAGATACGCAGTATTTT. Based on the CDR3 plus reference TRBV2 and TRBJ2-3, the full variable domain is EPEVTQTPSHQVTQMGQEVILRCVPISNHLYFYWYRQILGQKVEFLVSFYNNEISEKSEIFDDQFSVERPDGSNFTLKIRSTKLEDSAMYFCASSSSSGGATDTQYFGPGTRLTVL.

This chain uses TRBV5-6 with TRBJ2-2, with 8 bases fitting TRBD1. CDR3 length equals 15 residues. With 4 bases clipped from V and 4 bases from J, the junction kept 6 bases outside the gene matches. Germline values: CDR1 SGHDT, CDR2 YYEEEE. The CDR3 region is CASSPGQATTGELFF. The CDR3 DNA is TGTGCCAGCAGCCCGGGACAGGCGACCACCGGGGAGCTGTTTTTT.

The CDR3 sequence is CASSPGQPNYGYTF. CDR3 DNA sequence: TGCGCCAGCAGCCCCGGACAGCCCAACTATGGCTACACCTTC. This chain uses TRBV5-1 with TRBJ1-2; D possibly corresponds to TRBD1 (6 bases). Looked up from germline, CDR1 is SGHRS and CDR2 is YFSETQ. The CDR3 runs to 14 residues. V shed 4 bases and J shed 2 bases, with 12 bases lying between them.

The chain has TRBV7-2 and TRBJ1-2; D remains unclear. Germline loops: CDR1 SGHTA, CDR2 FQGNSA. The CDR3 totals 15 residues. The germline V and J ends were trimmed by 0 bases and 4 bases, with 12 bases remaining between them. Here the CDR3 reads CASSLALGAGYGYTF. The CDR3 DNA reads TGTGCCAGCAGCTTAGCGTTGGGAGCGGGCTATGGCTACACCTTC. The full variable domain, in which reference TRBV7-2 and TRBJ1-2 provide the parts outside the CDR3, is GAGVSQSPSNKVTEKGKDVELRCDPISGHTALYWYRQSLGQGLEFLIYFQGNSAPDKSGLPSDRFSAERTGGSVSTLTIQRTQQEDSAVYLCASSLALGAGYGYTFGSGTRLTVV.

The V and J genes are TRBV28 and TRBJ1-5; a weak D match, TRBD1 (5 bases). Trimming removed 10 bases from V and 0 bases from J, with 19 bases in between. This CDR3 has 16 amino acids. The germline V gene has CDR1 MDHEN and CDR2 SYDVKM. The DNA for the CDR3 is TGTGCCACCCGAGGACAATTGAGAGGTAGCAATCAGCCCCAGCATTTT. Translation: CATRGQLRGSNQPQHF.

The CDR3: CASSRFTGTNYGYTF. As DNA, the CDR3 is TGTGCCAGCAGCCGGTTTACAGGGACTAACTATGGCTACACCTTC. The V call is TRBV14, the J call TRBJ1-2; maybe TRBD1 (6 bases). V gave up 4 bases and J gave up 0 bases, with 12 bases separating them. The CDR3 is 15 residues long. From germline, CDR1 is SGHDN and CDR2 FVKESK.

The rearrangement links TRBV5-8 to TRBJ2-6; D is possibly TRBD2 (5 bases). The CDR3 covers 17 residues. V gave up 0 bases and J gave up 0 bases, with 10 bases separating them. In germline, CDR1 is SGHTS, CDR2 YDEGEE. This CDR3 is CASSLGGSSSGANVLTF. CDR3 DNA sequence: TGTGCCAGCAGCTTGGGTGGGAGTAGCTCTGGGGCCAACGTCCTGACTTTC.

This rearrangement joins TRBV5-5 to TRBJ1-5; D gene unclear. The CDR3 is 16 residues long. Germline V gene sequence: CDR1 SGHKS, CDR2 YYEKEE (reference sequence). V was shortened by 0 bases and J by 2 bases, with 12 bases between the two germline ends. CDR3 sequence: CASSLEGGPGNQPQHF. The CDR3, as DNA: TGTGCCAGCAGCTTGGAGGGAGGGCCAGGCAATCAGCCCCAGCATTTT.

The chain combines TRBV7-9 with TRBJ1-1; D unresolved. There are 13 residues in the CDR3. V shed 5 bases and J shed 11 bases, with 18 bases lying between them. CDR1 SEHNR and CDR2 FQNEAQ come from the germline V gene (reference sequence). The CDR3 nucleotides read TGTGCCAGCAGCCCGCCGCGCGAGACTGGGGCTTTCTTT. The encoded protein is CASSPPRETGAFF.

Comments on this clone: Mismatch with germline at one junction end may stem from a read error. This chain uses TRBV2 with TRBJ1-2; D gene unclear. Germline V lookup: CDR1 SNHLY, CDR2 FYNNEI. The CDR3 runs to 12 residues. Written as DNA, the CDR3 is TGTGCCAGCGGTGACCGAAACTATGGCTACACCTTC. Protein: CASGDRNYGYTF.

This clone was found once. The gene calls are TRBV29-1 and TRBJ1-2; D unresolved. In germline, CDR1 is SQVTM, CDR2 ANQGSEA. The CDR3 contains 12 residues. The V gene lost 1 base and the J gene lost 7 bases, with 10 bases spanning the gap. In DNA form, the CDR3 reads TGCAGCGTTGAAGTAATCGATTTTGGCTACACCTTC. Encoded protein: CSVEVIDFGYTF.

The CDR3 spells CASSPLGVGETQYF. CDR3 DNA: TGTGCCAGCAGCCCCCTGGGAGTCGGGGAGACCCAGTACTTC. The rearrangement joins TRBV7-7 to TRBJ2-5; TRBD2 is a possible D gene (5 bases). Germline assignment: CDR1 SSHAT and CDR2 FNYEAQ (reference sequence). The CDR3 is made up of 14 amino acids. Trimming stripped 5 bases from V and 5 bases from J, with 15 bases between.

This chain joins TRBV11-3 and TRBJ1-6, with D hard to call. V was clipped by 1 base and J by 7 bases, with 5 bases between them. The CDR3 runs to 13 residues. Per the germline V gene, CDR1 is SGHNT and CDR2 is YENEEA. CDR3 protein: CASSLGGNSPLHF. CDR3 coding DNA: TGTGCCAGCAGCTTAGGTGGGAATTCACCCCTCCACTTT.

J is TRBJ2-1 and V is TRBV28; TRBD1 agrees at 9 bases. V lost 5 bases and J lost 0; bases outside the gene matches: 8. The V gene's germline CDR1 is MDHEN and CDR2 SYDVKM. This CDR3 has 17 amino acids. The CDR3 here is CASSPLPTGGSYNEQFF. The DNA for the CDR3 is TGTGCCAGCAGTCCTCTACCGACAGGGGGCTCCTACAATGAGCAGTTCTTC.

This clone was counted once. V is TRBV5-6 and J is TRBJ1-1; TRBD1 matches at 7 bases. CDR1 is SGHDT and CDR2 is YYEEEE in the germline V gene. This CDR3 has 15 residues. Trimming took 6 bases from V and 1 from J; bases not matched to a gene: 9. CDR3 sequence (DNA): TGTGCCAGCATCGACGAGAGGACAGGGAACACTGAAGCTTTCTTT. Amino acid sequence: CASIDERTGNTEAFF.

The genes are TRBV2 and TRBJ1-2; no clear D gene. The CDR3 consists of 12 residues. CDR1 and CDR2 from the germline V gene are SNHLY and FYNNEI. The V and J ends lost 5 bases and 4 bases respectively, with 8 bases between them. The chain's CDR3 is CASSRQVYGYTF. The CDR3 DNA reads as TGTGCCAGCAGTCGTCAGGTCTATGGCTACACCTTC.

The rearrangement joins TRBV5-6 to TRBJ1-2; D is unresolved. The germline V gene encodes CDR1 SGHDT and CDR2 YYEEEE. Trimming left V 4 bases short and J 2 bases short, with 15 bases between. This CDR3 region has 15 residues. The CDR3 region is CASSRKYGGNYGYTF. In DNA, the CDR3 is TGTGCCAGCAGCCGTAAATATGGAGGGAACTATGGCTACACCTTC.

The chain carries TRBV7-9 and TRBJ1-2, with D possibly TRBD1 on 6 matching bases. The germline V gene encodes CDR1 SEHNR and CDR2 FQNEAQ (reference sequence). Trimming removed 5 bases from V and 4 bases from J, with 11 bases in between. The CDR3 length is 13 residues. The DNA of the CDR3 is TGTGCCAGCAGCCCGGAGACAGGCTATGGCTACACCTTC. Translation gives CASSPETGYGYTF.

With regard to this clone: The DNA is left out, because the CDR3 cannot be placed on it with certainty; the CDR3 is given as TCRdb lists it. CDR3 protein: CASSILGGYSPLHF. V is TRBV14 and J is TRBJ1-6. CDR1 is SGHDN and CDR2 is FVKESK in the germline V gene. Ends included, the CDR3 has 14 residues.